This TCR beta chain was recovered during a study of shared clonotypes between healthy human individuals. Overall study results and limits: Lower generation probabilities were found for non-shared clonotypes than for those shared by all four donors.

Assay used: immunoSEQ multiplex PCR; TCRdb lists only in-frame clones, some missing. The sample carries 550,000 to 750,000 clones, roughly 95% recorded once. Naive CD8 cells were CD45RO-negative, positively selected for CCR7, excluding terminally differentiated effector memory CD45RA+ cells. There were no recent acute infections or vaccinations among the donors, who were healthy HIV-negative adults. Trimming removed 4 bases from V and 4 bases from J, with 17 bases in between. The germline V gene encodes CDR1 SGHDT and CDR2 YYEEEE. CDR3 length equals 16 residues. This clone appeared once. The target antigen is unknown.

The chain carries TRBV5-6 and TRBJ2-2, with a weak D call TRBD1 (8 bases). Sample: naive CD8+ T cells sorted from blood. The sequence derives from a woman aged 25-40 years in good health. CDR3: CASSQGAGARTGELFF. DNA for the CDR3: TGTGCCAGCAGCCAGGGGGCGGGAGCCCGCACCGGGGAGCTGTTTTTT.